These 22 T cell receptor beta chains were all obtained from the same sample, sequenced in a study of T cells in localized non-small cell lung cancer. Measured with immunoSEQ multiplex PCR; TCRdb has only the in-frame clones, and not every one. The table shows about 72,000 clones, with approximately 85% occurring only once. The sequencing here drew on peripheral blood, taken before any cancer treatment. The source of these receptors is a female donor older than 55 with stage I lung adenocarcinoma.

V gene TRBV27 combines with J gene TRBJ1-2, with D unresolved. This CDR3 spans 14 amino acids. V gave up 5 bases and J gave up 7 bases, with 17 bases separating them. CDR1 is MNHEY and CDR2 is SMNVEV in the germline V gene (reference sequence). The chain's CDR3 is CASSPRMVGLGYTF. CDR3 DNA sequence: TGTGCCAGCAGTCCCAGAATGGTGGGTCTTGGCTACACCTTC.

The V gene is TRBV7-3, the J gene TRBJ2-3; D is perhaps TRBD1 or TRBD2 (5 bases each). The CDR3 has 15 amino acids. Trimming removed 0 bases at V and 1 base at J, with 8 bases between. Germline V gives CDR1 SGHTA, CDR2 FQGTGA. The CDR3 DNA follows: TGTGCCAGCAGCTTAACCGGGACGGGCACAGATACGCAGTATTTT. It translates to CASSLTGTGTDTQYF.

This chain connects TRBV10-3 to TRBJ2-1; TRBD2 is a possible D gene (6 bases). The CDR3 consists of 15 residues. The V gene's germline CDR1 is ENHRY and CDR2 SYGVKD. V lost 0 bases and J 0 bases, leaving 6 bases between the germline ends. CDR3 DNA: TGTGCCATCAGTGAGTCGGGGGGCTCCTACAATGAGCAGTTCTTC. Translating it yields CAISESGGSYNEQFF.

J is TRBJ2-1 and V is TRBV2, with TRBD2 as a possible D gene (6 bases). This CDR3 comprises 13 residues. V was trimmed by 8 bases and J by 3 bases, leaving 11 bases between them. Germline CDR1 is SNHLY and CDR2 is FYNNEI. The CDR3 loop reads CASRREHYNEQFF. Written as DNA, the CDR3 is TGTGCCAGCCGGAGGGAACACTACAATGAGCAGTTCTTC.

The V call is TRBV11-2, the J call TRBJ1-2; the D gene is possibly TRBD1 (6 bases). The CDR3 extends over 15 amino acids. Germline V CDR1 and CDR2: SGHAT, FQNNGV. V was trimmed by 1 base and J by 4 bases, leaving 13 bases between them. The CDR3 nucleotides read TGTGCCAGCAGCTTAGGAGGGGGTGGACGCTATGGCTACACCTTC. The encoded protein is CASSLGGGGRYGYTF.

This sequence joins TRBV5-1 and TRBJ1-1; 7 positions agree with TRBD1. The CDR3 runs to 14 residues. Germline CDR1 and CDR2: SGHRS and YFSETQ. V lost 1 base to trimming and J lost 5 bases; unmatched junction nucleotides: 5. CDR3 amino acids: CASSLYRGGTEAFF. CDR3 in DNA: TGCGCCAGCAGCTTGTACAGGGGAGGAACTGAAGCTTTCTTT.

The V gene is TRBV11-3, the J gene TRBJ2-3; 9 bases are a match to TRBD1. The V segment lost 5 bases and the J segment 2 bases; nucleotides outside the gene matches: 5. This CDR3 has 15 residues. Per germline, CDR1 SGHNT and CDR2 YENEEA. The CDR3 coding sequence is TGTGCCAGCAGCAATAACAGGGGGCACACAGATACGCAGTATTTT. Its translation: CASSNNRGHTDTQYF.

The gene calls are TRBV9 and TRBJ2-3; D is possibly TRBD2 (5 bases). This CDR3 contains 15 residues. Germline CDR1 reads SGDLS; CDR2 reads YYNGEE. V was shortened by 0 bases and J by 4 bases, with 12 bases between the two germline ends. The CDR3 reads CASSVEGSRADTQYF. CDR3 coding DNA: TGTGCCAGCAGCGTAGAAGGGAGTAGGGCAGATACGCAGTATTTT.

J is TRBJ2-1 and V is TRBV18, with TRBD2 matching over 9 bases. There are 15 residues in the CDR3. Germline CDR1 KGHSH, CDR2 LQKENI. V lost 2 bases, J lost 7 bases, and 6 bases stayed unmatched. CDR3 amino acids: CASSPGSGRLNEQFF. The DNA of the CDR3 is TGTGCCAGCTCACCAGGGAGCGGGAGGTTAAATGAGCAGTTCTTC.

V and J are TRBV13 and TRBJ1-2, with unresolved D. V gave up 4 bases and J gave up 5 bases, with 8 bases separating them. The CDR3 length is 12 residues. CDR1 is PRHDT, CDR2 FYEKMQ, per germline (reference sequence). Here the CDR3 reads CASSSLIYGYTF. The CDR3 DNA reads TGTGCCAGCAGCTCCCTCATTTATGGCTACACCTTC.

This clone was seen more than once but under ten times. This chain joins TRBV5-1 and TRBJ1-2; the match to TRBD1 covers 9 bases. Germline CDR1 and CDR2: SGHRS and YFSETQ. J gave up 3 bases and V 4 bases, and 7 bases lay outside the gene matches. There are 15 residues in the CDR3. CDR3 loop: CASSRNRGLDYGYTF. DNA of the CDR3: TGCGCCAGCAGCCGAAACAGGGGGCTTGACTATGGCTACACCTTC.

The V gene is TRBV27, the J gene TRBJ1-2, with D maybe TRBD1 (5 bases). Germline-derived CDR1 and CDR2 are MNHEY and SMNVEV (reference sequence). The CDR3 sequence is 12 residues long. V gave up 4 bases and J gave up 4 bases, with 7 bases separating them. The CDR3 reads CASSSGPYGYTF. The CDR3, as DNA: TGTGCCAGCAGTTCGGGACCCTATGGCTACACCTTC.

The table lists this clone with a count of one. CDR3: CASSPQGPGGNEQFF. The CDR3, as DNA: TGTGCCAGCAGCCCCCAGGGCCCCGGGGGAAATGAGCAGTTCTTC. The gene calls are TRBV7-9 and TRBJ2-1; D might be TRBD2 (6 bases). The germline V gene has CDR1 SEHNR and CDR2 FQNEAQ (reference sequence). Deletions cut 5 bases from V and 7 bases from J, with 18 bases between. The CDR3 loop spans 15 amino acids.

The chain couples TRBV27 to TRBJ2-5, with TRBD2 matching over 7 bases. The CDR3 has 15 residues. CDR1 is MNHEY and CDR2 is SMNVEV in the germline V gene (reference sequence). Unmatched junction bases numbered 9, after V lost 5 bases and J lost 3 bases. DNA for the CDR3: TGTGCCAGCAGTGGATTAGCGGGTCAGGAAGAGACCCAGTACTTC. This gives the protein CASSGLAGQEETQYF.

The V and J genes are TRBV6-5 and TRBJ2-3, with TRBD2 as a possible D gene (6 bases). This CDR3 spans 15 amino acids. CDR1 is MNHEY, CDR2 SVGAGI, per germline. V was shortened by 0 bases and J by 4 bases, with 11 bases between the two germline ends. CDR3 bases: TGTGCCAGCAGTTACTCGGGGGGTCTGGCAGATACGCAGTATTTT. It is translated as CASSYSGGLADTQYF.

The chain employs TRBV6-1 and TRBJ2-7; D is perhaps TRBD2 (7 bases). Per germline, CDR1 MNHNS and CDR2 SASEGT. V lost 8 bases to trimming and J lost 4 bases, with 15 bases between them. This CDR3 is built from 13 residues. CDR3 sequence reads: CASGEAGAYEQYF. The CDR3 nucleotides read TGTGCCAGCGGGGAGGCGGGGGCGTACGAGCAGTACTTC.

This sequence joins TRBV7-6 and TRBJ2-5; D remains ambiguous. The ends were cut back, 1 base at V and 2 bases at J, with 8 bases in the middle. CDR1 is SGHVS, CDR2 FNYEAQ, per germline. The CDR3 runs 14 residues. DNA for the CDR3: TGTGCCAGCAGCTTAGGGCCCAGACAAGAGACCCAGTACTTC. It codes for CASSLGPRQETQYF.

This rearrangement joins TRBV6-5 to TRBJ2-7; 8 bases match TRBD1. This CDR3 region has 15 residues. Germline V gene lookup returns CDR1 MNHEY and CDR2 SVGAGI. With V trimmed by 2 bases and J by 4 bases, 7 bases remained unmatched. The CDR3 loop reads CASSYVAGQGYEQYF. The CDR3 coding sequence is TGTGCCAGCAGTTACGTCGCTGGACAGGGTTACGAGCAGTACTTC.

In DNA, the CDR3 is TGTGCCAGCACCCGACAGGGCACAGATACGCAGTATTTT. Its protein is CASTRQGTDTQYF. The V call is TRBV6-6, the J call TRBJ2-3; D possibly corresponds to TRBD1 (6 bases). The CDR3 loop spans 13 amino acids. V was shortened by 7 bases and J by 1 base, with 9 bases between the two germline ends. Germline values: CDR1 MNHNY, CDR2 SVGAGI (reference sequence).

CDR3 region: CASNGRGARSNQPQHF. CDR3 DNA sequence: TGTGCCAGTAATGGGCGGGGGGCACGAAGCAATCAGCCCCAGCATTTT. This chain connects TRBV19 to TRBJ1-5, with D possibly being TRBD1 (6 bases). V dropped 7 bases and J dropped 1 base, with 17 bases sitting between them. Germline CDR1 reads LNHDA; CDR2 reads SQIVND (reference sequence). The CDR3 sequence is 16 residues long.

This chain's CDR3 is CASSAIQGDGYTF. In DNA, the CDR3 is TGTGCCAGCAGCGCGATACAGGGGGATGGCTACACCTTC. The chain couples TRBV7-9 to TRBJ1-2, with 8 nucleotides matching TRBD1. J was trimmed by 6 bases and V by 5 bases; bases with no gene match: 5. The CDR3 totals 13 residues. The V gene's germline CDR1 is SEHNR and CDR2 FQNEAQ (reference sequence).

V is TRBV5-1 and J is TRBJ2-3; 8 bases match TRBD2. The CDR3 runs 15 residues. Germline-derived CDR1 and CDR2 are SGHRS and YFSETQ. Trimming cost V 0 bases and J 4 bases; bases outside gene matches: 4. CDR3 protein: CASSLAGGRPDTQYF. DNA for the CDR3: TGCGCCAGCAGCTTGGCGGGGGGGCGCCCAGATACGCAGTATTTT.